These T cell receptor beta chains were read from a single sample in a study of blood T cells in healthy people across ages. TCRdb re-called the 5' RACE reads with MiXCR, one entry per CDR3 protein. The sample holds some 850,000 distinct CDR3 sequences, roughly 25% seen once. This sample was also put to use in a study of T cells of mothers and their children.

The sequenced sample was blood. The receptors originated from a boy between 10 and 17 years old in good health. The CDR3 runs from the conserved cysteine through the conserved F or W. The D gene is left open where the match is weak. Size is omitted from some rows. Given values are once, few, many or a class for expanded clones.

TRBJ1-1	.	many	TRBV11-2	TGTGCCAGCAGCTTAGAAACCACTGAAGCTTTCTTT	CASSLETTEAFF
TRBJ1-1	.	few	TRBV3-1	TGTGCCAGCAGCCAACAGGACAGATCGGCTTTCTTT	CASSQQDRSAFF
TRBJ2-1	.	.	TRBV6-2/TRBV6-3	TGTGCCAGCAGTTACCTGGCGATGGGATACAATGAGCAGTTCTTC	CASSYLAMGYNEQFF
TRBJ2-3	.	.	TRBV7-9	TGTGCCAGCAGAGAGGACACCGAGACAGATACGCAGTATTTT	CASREDTETDTQYF
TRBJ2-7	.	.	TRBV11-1	TGTGCCAGCAGCTCCCGTTCAAACTACGAGCAGTACTTC	CASSSRSNYEQYF
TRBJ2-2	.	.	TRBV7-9	TGTGCCAGCAGCAGAATAGGACGGGTCAACACCGGGGAGCTGTTTTTT	CASSRIGRVNTGELFF
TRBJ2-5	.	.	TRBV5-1	TGCGCCAGCAGCCCAGGCGAGAGGGTTGAGACCCAGTACTTC	CASSPGERVETQYF
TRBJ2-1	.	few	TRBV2	TGTGCCAGCAGTGAGGCCATAAGAGGCAATGAGCAGTTCTTC	CASSEAIRGNEQFF
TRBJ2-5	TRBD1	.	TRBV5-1	TGCGCCAGCAGCAAGGGACAGGGGAGGCTAGAGACCCAGTACTTC	CASSKGQGRLETQYF
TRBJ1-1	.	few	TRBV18	TGTGCCAGCTCACTCCCTGGCAGGGGAGTTGAAGCTTTCTTT	CASSLPGRGVEAFF
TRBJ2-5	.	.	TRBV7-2	TGTGCCTGCAGCTTAGATATCGGGGGAAGGGAGACCCAGTACTTC	CACSLDIGGRETQYF
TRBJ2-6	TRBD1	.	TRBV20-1	TGCAGTGCTAGAGCAGGACAGGGGCTCTCTGGGGCCAACGTCCTGACTTTC	CSARAGQGLSGANVLTF
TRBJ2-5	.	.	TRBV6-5	TGTGCCAGCAGTTACTCGCTGGGGCCCGAGACCCAGTACTTC	CASSYSLGPETQYF
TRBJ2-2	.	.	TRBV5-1	TGCGCCAGCAGCTTGGGACATAACACCGGGGAGCTGCTTTTT	CASSLGHNTGELLF
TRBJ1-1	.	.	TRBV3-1	TGTGCCAGCAGCCAAGACTGGCAGGGTCGCGACACTGAAGCTTTCTTT	CASSQDWQGRDTEAFF
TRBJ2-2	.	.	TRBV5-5	TGTGCCACCACCTCCCGGTCAACCCGAAACACCGGGGAGCTGTTTTTT	CATTSRSTRNTGELFF
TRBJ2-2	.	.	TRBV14	TGTGCCAGCAGCCAAGATGCAGGTGTGAACACCGGGGAGCTGTTTTTT	CASSQDAGVNTGELFF
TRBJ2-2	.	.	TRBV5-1	TGCGCCAGCAGCTTGGTCTACAGCAACACCGGGGAGCTGTTTTTT	CASSLVYSNTGELFF
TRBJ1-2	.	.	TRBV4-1	TGCGCCAGCAGCCAAGATACGTCGCGGATTTCTAACTATGGCTACACCTTC	CASSQDTSRISNYGYTF